The 22 T cell receptor beta chains listed next were all sequenced from one sample in a study of CD8 T cells in ankylosing spondylitis. From the 5' RACE reads, TCRdb called clonotypes with MiXCR, one entry per CDR3 protein. The sample lists more than 30,000 distinct CDR3 sequences, roughly 13% occurring once. Sequencing input: synovial fluid, either unsorted or a sorted T cell fraction (not recorded which). These receptors came from a male donor with ankylosing spondylitis.

This clonotype was observed a handful of times. This chain links TRBV5-4 with TRBJ2-2; D unclear. Trimming took 4 bases from V and 6 from J, leaving 7 bases between them. The V gene's germline CDR1 is SGHNT and CDR2 YYREEE (reference sequence). The CDR3 spans 12 residues. CDR3 protein: CASSLHPGELFF. CDR3 nucleotides: TGTGCCAGCAGCCTACACCCCGGGGAGCTGTTTTTT.

This clonotype was observed at least ten times. The chain combines TRBV5-6 with TRBJ2-7; maybe TRBD2 (5 bases). The CDR3 runs to 14 residues. V was pared by 4 bases and J by 6 bases, with 17 bases between. The V gene's germline CDR1 is SGHDT and CDR2 YYEEEE. The CDR3: CASSPRGNPAEQYF. CDR3 sequence (DNA): TGTGCCAGCAGCCCCCGAGGGAACCCGGCCGAGCAGTACTTC.

This chain links TRBV29-1 with TRBJ2-7; 7 nucleotides match TRBD2. CDR3 size: 14 residues. The ends lost 7 bases at V and 1 base at J; junction bases unmatched: 10. Looked up from germline, CDR1 is SQVTM and CDR2 is ANQGSEA. CDR3 DNA: TGCAGCGCTGTGTTACGGGAGGCGTCCTACGAGCAGTACTTC. Its translation is CSAVLREASYEQYF.

The chain links TRBV9 to TRBJ1-1; D uncertain. This CDR3 is built from 13 residues. Trimming pared 0 bases from V and 6 bases from J, leaving 9 bases between. Germline V gene data show CDR1 as SGDLS and CDR2 as YYNGEE. This CDR3 reads CASSVDDWAEAFF. The CDR3 DNA is TGTGCCAGCAGCGTAGACGACTGGGCTGAAGCTTTCTTT.

This sequence joins TRBV5-4 and TRBJ2-1; TRBD1 is a possible D gene (5 bases). Germline V gene sequence: CDR1 SGHNT, CDR2 YYREEE (reference sequence). Trimming stripped 0 bases from V and 3 bases from J, with 7 bases between. The length of the CDR3 is 14 residues. The CDR3 loop reads CASSLDRNYNEQFF. CDR3 sequence (DNA): TGTGCCAGCAGCTTGGACAGGAACTACAATGAGCAGTTCTTC.

This clonotype was detected a few times. The chain joins TRBV7-8 to TRBJ1-3; D is undetermined. The CDR3 contains 16 residues. V was cut by 5 bases and J by 0 bases, with 14 bases left in between. CDR1 is SGHVS and CDR2 is FQNEAQ in the germline V gene. The CDR3 sequence: CASSPNGEASGNTIYF. The CDR3 DNA sequence: TGTGCCAGCAGCCCAAATGGGGAGGCCTCTGGAAACACCATATATTTT.

This clonotype was found a few times. The V call is TRBV27, the J call TRBJ2-1; 11 bases align to TRBD2. Germline V CDR1 and CDR2: MNHEY, SMNVEV (reference sequence). The CDR3 is made up of 14 amino acids. Losses at the gene ends were 7 bases for V and 6 bases for J; bases not matched to a gene: 5. For the CDR3, the DNA is TGTGCCAGCACCACTAGCGGGAGCTTCAATGAGCAGTTCTTC. This translates into CASTTSGSFNEQFF.

This clonotype was recorded a few times. The rearrangement joins TRBV2 to TRBJ2-1; tentatively, D is TRBD2 (5 bases). The CDR3 loop spans 14 amino acids. The V gene lost 10 bases and the J gene lost 0 bases, with 13 bases spanning the gap. Germline CDR1 is SNHLY and CDR2 is FYNNEI. The CDR3 reads CATPRGSSYNEQFF. In DNA, the CDR3 is TGTGCCACTCCCCGGGGAAGCTCCTACAATGAGCAGTTCTTC.

This clonotype was counted between two and nine times. This rearrangement joins TRBV9 to TRBJ2-1; D remains ambiguous. Per the germline V gene, CDR1 is SGDLS and CDR2 is YYNGEE. The CDR3 extends over 9 amino acids. V was clipped by 7 bases and J by 9 bases, with 5 bases between them. The CDR3 nucleotides read TGTGCCAGCGGCCTTGAGCAGTTCTTC. This sequence encodes CASGLEQFF.

The V and J genes are TRBV21-1 and TRBJ2-7; the tabulated D call, TRBD1, remains unverified against the DNA. TRBV21-1 is a recognized pseudogene. The length of the CDR3 is 14 residues. CDR3: CASSPRDRHDEQYF. In nucleotides, the CDR3 is TGTGCCAGCAGCCCACGGGACAGGCACGACGAGCAGTACTTC.

In its sample, this clonotype was seen a few times. This rearrangement joins TRBV20-1 to TRBJ1-1; D is undetermined. Trimming pared 1 base from V and 5 bases from J, leaving 8 bases between. Looked up from germline, CDR1 is DFQATT and CDR2 is SNEGSKA (reference sequence). The CDR3 loop spans 12 amino acids. CDR3 protein: CSARGGVTEAFF. CDR3 bases: TGCAGTGCTAGAGGCGGGGTTACTGAAGCTTTCTTT.

The chain has TRBV6-5 and TRBJ1-1, with D perhaps matching TRBD1 (5 bases). Per the germline V gene, CDR1 is MNHEY and CDR2 is SVGAGI. The ends were cut back, 0 bases at V and 1 base at J, with 12 bases in the middle. The CDR3 runs 16 residues. CDR3 DNA sequence: TGTGCCAGCAGTTACTCGGCGGTTAGGGGGAACACTGAAGCTTTCTTT. This gives the protein CASSYSAVRGNTEAFF.

The gene calls are TRBV7-2 and TRBJ1-4; possibly TRBD1 for D (6 bases). The ends were cut back, 4 bases at V and 6 bases at J, with 6 bases in the middle. The CDR3 runs to 12 residues. In germline, CDR1 is SGHTA, CDR2 FQGNSA. DNA of the CDR3: TGTGCCAGCAGCTACAGGGATGAAAAACTGTTTTTT. Its protein product is CASSYRDEKLFF.

This chain uses TRBV5-4 with TRBJ2-7, with D possibly matching TRBD1 (5 bases). This CDR3 is built from 13 residues. CDR1 is SGHNT, CDR2 YYREEE, per germline (reference sequence). The V gene lost 5 bases and the J gene lost 0 bases, with 9 bases spanning the gap. Here the CDR3 DNA reads TGTGCCAGCAGATTTCAGGGCTCCTACGAGCAGTACTTC. It codes for CASRFQGSYEQYF.

This rearrangement joins TRBV5-3 to TRBJ1-5; D call uncertain. TRBV5-3 is an ORF for which the function is uncertain. There are 16 residues in the CDR3. With 1 base removed from V and 6 bases from J, the gap between germline ends came to 17 bases. The CDR3 nucleotides read TGTGCCAGAAGCTTGTTTGGGAAAGATGTTAGTCAGCCCCAGCATTTT. It encodes CARSLFGKDVSQPQHF.

This clonotype appeared a few times. CDR3 in amino acids: CASSHLGGRTEAFF. Written as DNA, the CDR3 is TGTGCCAGCAGCCATCTCGGGGGGCGGACTGAAGCTTTCTTT. The chain joins TRBV14 to TRBJ1-1, with a weak D call TRBD1 (6 bases). The CDR3 is 14 residues long. The ends were cut back, 3 bases at V and 5 bases at J, with 13 bases in the middle. The germline V gene encodes CDR1 SGHDN and CDR2 FVKESK.

The chain employs TRBV2 and TRBJ2-2; 13 nucleotides match TRBD2. Trimming removed 5 bases from V and 4 bases from J; junction bases left unmatched: 4. The V gene's germline CDR1 is SNHLY and CDR2 FYNNEI. CDR3 length: 16 residues. The CDR3 region has the DNA TGTGCCAGCAGTACCGGGACTAGCGGGATCACCGGGGAGCTGTTTTTT. It encodes CASSTGTSGITGELFF.

This clonotype has just a few counts. The gene calls are TRBV7-9 and TRBJ1-4; D remains ambiguous. Germline CDR1 and CDR2: SEHNR and FQNEAQ (reference sequence). The CDR3 is 13 residues long. V lost 5 bases, J lost 8 bases, and 12 bases lay in between. CDR3: CASSPGSPEKLFF. CDR3 coding DNA: TGTGCCAGCAGCCCCGGGAGTCCGGAAAAACTGTTTTTT.

In DNA, the CDR3 is TGTGCCAGCAGCTCCTACAGGGCGCCCAACAATGAGCAGTTCTTC. Its translation is CASSSYRAPNNEQFF. V and J are TRBV7-9 and TRBJ2-1; D is perhaps TRBD1 (6 bases). V was pared by 4 bases and J by 5 bases, with 15 bases between. Germline values: CDR1 SEHNR, CDR2 FQNEAQ (reference sequence). The CDR3 is 15 residues long. The full variable domain, with the rest looked up from reference TRBV7-9 and TRBJ2-1, is DTGVSQNPRHKITKRGQNVTFRCDPISEHNRLYWYRQTLGQGPEFLTYFQNEAQLEKSRLLSDRFSAERPKGSFSTLEIQRTEQGDSAMYLCASSSYRAPNNEQFFGPGTRLTVL.

J is TRBJ2-3 and V is TRBV28; 7 bases line up with TRBD2. CDR3 length: 14 residues. With V trimmed by 5 bases and J by 1 base, 3 bases remained unmatched. CDR1 MDHEN and CDR2 SYDVKM come from the germline V gene. The CDR3 sequence: CASSPTSGTDTQYF. For the CDR3, the DNA is TGTGCCAGCAGTCCTACTAGCGGCACAGATACGCAGTATTTT.

Only a few counts were recorded for this clonotype. This chain connects TRBV4-2 to TRBJ2-2, with D possibly TRBD2 on 6 matching bases. Deletions cut 4 bases from V and 8 bases from J, with 8 bases between. From germline, CDR1 is LGHNA and CDR2 YNFKEQ. There are 12 residues in the CDR3. The CDR3 sequence: CASSPGDGELFF. The CDR3 DNA reads as TGTGCCAGCAGCCCGGGGGATGGGGAGCTGTTTTTT.

A few counts support this clonotype. The gene calls are TRBV6-5 and TRBJ2-5, with unresolved D. The CDR3 is made up of 14 amino acids. Trimming removed 1 base from V and 2 bases from J, with 8 bases in between. The germline CDR1 and CDR2 sequences are MNHEY and SVGAGI. The CDR3 is CASSYYQVQETQYF. The CDR3 DNA is TGTGCCAGCAGTTACTACCAGGTACAAGAGACCCAGTACTTC.